The 23 T cell receptor beta chains below all came from one sample that was sequenced in a study of T cell responses to AZD1222 COVID-19 vaccine. The repertoire was sequenced with immunoSEQ multiplex PCR; TCRdb's copy has only in-frame clones and lacks some. The sample lists around 140,000 clones; approximately 85% were seen once. Sequencing used peripheral blood, obtained on day 0 of AZD1222 vaccination. These receptors originate from an adult in good health.

This chain joins TRBV5-1 and TRBJ1-2; D is undetermined. Germline lookup yields CDR1 SGHRS and CDR2 YFSETQ. V lost 4 bases and J 7 bases, leaving 17 bases between the germline ends. The CDR3 runs 14 residues. The CDR3: CASSLTAGGAGYTF. The CDR3 nucleotides read TGCGCCAGCAGCCTTACCGCAGGAGGAGCTGGCTACACCTTC.

The chain employs TRBV3-1 (or the pseudogene TRBV3-2) and TRBJ1-6; possibly TRBD1 for D (5 bases). The CDR3 extends over 12 amino acids. The V and J ends lost 0 bases and 16 bases respectively, with 10 bases between them. CDR1 is LGHDT, CDR2 YNNKEL, per germline (reference sequence). CDR3 loop: CASSQEGRVLHF. CDR3 sequence (DNA): TGTGCCAGCAGCCAAGAAGGCAGGGTACTCCACTTT.

The V and J genes are TRBV29-1 and TRBJ2-3, with 7 bases that match TRBD2. Germline V gene lookup returns CDR1 SQVTM and CDR2 ANQGSEA. The CDR3 covers 14 residues. J was trimmed by 0 bases and V by 6 bases; bases with no gene match: 6. CDR3 DNA: TGCAGCGTCGAGCGGGGAGGGAGCACAGATACGCAGTATTTT. Its protein product is CSVERGGSTDTQYF.

The J gene is TRBJ2-7, the V gene TRBV18, with D uncertain. The CDR3 runs to 12 residues. Trimming took 3 bases from V and 1 from J, leaving 4 bases between them. Germline values: CDR1 KGHSH, CDR2 LQKENI. CDR3 residues: CASSPGSYEQYF. The CDR3 coding sequence is TGTGCCAGCTCACCCGGATCCTACGAGCAGTACTTC. The whole variable domain, remainder taken from reference TRBV18 and TRBJ2-7, is NAGVMQNPRHLVRRRGQEARLRCSPMKGHSHVYWYRQLPEEGLKFMVYLQKENIIDESGMPKERFSAEFPKEGPSILRIQQVVRGDSAAYFCASSPGSYEQYFGPGTRLTVT.

This rearrangement joins TRBV5-6 to TRBJ2-7, with 9 bases lining up with TRBD2. J was trimmed by 4 bases and V by 0 bases; bases with no gene match: 8. Germline V gene sequence: CDR1 SGHDT, CDR2 YYEEEE. CDR3 length: 16 residues. The chain's CDR3 is CASSLETSGSFYEQYF. The CDR3 region has the DNA TGTGCCAGCAGCTTGGAGACTAGCGGATCATTTTACGAGCAGTACTTC.

The sample holds one count of this clone. This chain links TRBV7-6 with TRBJ2-5, with D possibly TRBD1 on 5 matching bases. The CDR3 loop spans 16 amino acids. Trimming removed 4 bases from V and 3 bases from J, with 18 bases in between. Germline assignment: CDR1 SGHVS and CDR2 FNYEAQ. The CDR3 here is CASSSFGHPMEETQYF. In nucleotides, the CDR3 is TGTGCCAGCAGCTCTTTCGGACACCCCATGGAAGAGACCCAGTACTTC.

The chain carries TRBV7-8 and TRBJ1-1; 9 bases line up with TRBD1. CDR1 and CDR2 from the germline V gene are SGHVS and FQNEAQ. J lost 2 bases, V lost 6 bases, and 4 bases had no gene match. The CDR3 contains 14 residues. The CDR3 here is CASRTDRGNTEAFF. CDR3 in DNA: TGTGCCAGCAGAACGGACAGGGGTAACACTGAAGCTTTCTTT.

V and J are TRBV9 and TRBJ1-1; 7 nucleotides align to TRBD1. Per the germline V gene, CDR1 is SGDLS and CDR2 is YYNGEE. J lost 1 base, V lost 4 bases, and 7 bases had no gene match. The CDR3 extends over 15 amino acids. The CDR3 loop is CASSPKTGRNTEAFF. DNA of the CDR3: TGTGCCAGCAGCCCCAAGACAGGGAGGAACACTGAAGCTTTCTTT.

The rearrangement links TRBV29-1 to TRBJ2-7; D possibly uses TRBD1 or TRBD2 (5 bases each). Germline assignment: CDR1 SQVTM and CDR2 ANQGSEA. Trimming pared 5 bases from V and 4 bases from J, leaving 18 bases between. The CDR3 extends over 14 amino acids. The chain's CDR3 is CSVFRDPSGYEQYF. CDR3 sequence (DNA): TGCAGCGTTTTCCGGGACCCTAGTGGTTACGAGCAGTACTTC.

The chain is built from TRBV6-5 and TRBJ1-1; D may be TRBD1 (5 bases). Germline V gene lookup returns CDR1 MNHEY and CDR2 SVGAGI. The CDR3 sequence is 14 residues long. V was trimmed by 6 bases and J by 5 bases, leaving 16 bases between them. The CDR3 protein is CASRSRVWDTEAFF. The CDR3 DNA sequence: TGTGCCAGCAGGAGCAGGGTATGGGATACTGAAGCTTTCTTT.

CDR3 nucleotide sequence: TGTGCCAGCCCTCCTCGGCTAGCGGGGAGCACAGATACGCAGTATTTT. It codes for CASPPRLAGSTDTQYF. The rearrangement joins TRBV7-9 to TRBJ2-3; TRBD2 matches at 9 bases. Germline CDR1 reads SEHNR; CDR2 reads FQNEAQ (reference sequence). This CDR3 has 16 residues. Germline trimming cut 8 bases from V and 0 bases from J; bases unmatched to any gene: 9.

The chain links TRBV6-5 to TRBJ1-2; 8 bases agree with TRBD1. There are 14 residues in the CDR3. Germline V gives CDR1 MNHEY, CDR2 SVGAGI. J lost 6 bases, V lost 5 bases, and 8 bases had no gene match. The CDR3: CASSRDRQTNGYTF. As DNA, the CDR3 is TGTGCCAGCAGTCGGGACAGGCAGACCAATGGCTACACCTTC.

The V gene is TRBV27, the J gene TRBJ1-2; D possibly corresponds to TRBD1 (5 bases). Trimming took 6 bases from V and 3 from J, leaving 17 bases between them. The V gene's germline CDR1 is MNHEY and CDR2 SMNVEV (reference sequence). There are 15 residues in the CDR3. This CDR3 is CASSPRRGGDYGYTF. The CDR3 DNA reads as TGTGCCAGCAGCCCCCGCCGGGGGGGGGACTATGGCTACACCTTC.

The V and J genes are TRBV6-1 and TRBJ1-2; TRBD1 might be the D (5 bases). The V and J ends lost 4 bases and 0 bases respectively, with 15 bases between them. Germline assignment: CDR1 MNHNS and CDR2 SASEGT. CDR3 length: 16 amino acids. In DNA, the CDR3 is TGTGCCAGCAGTGGAACCGGGACTGAAGCTAACTATGGCTACACCTTC. Amino acid sequence: CASSGTGTEANYGYTF.

The chain recombines TRBV7-9 with TRBJ2-7; 13 bases agree with TRBD2. Trimming took 5 bases from V and 4 from J; bases not matched to a gene: 5. This CDR3 has 15 amino acids. The germline CDR1 and CDR2 sequences are SEHNR and FQNEAQ (reference sequence). The CDR3 DNA follows: TGTGCCAGCAGCCCATCGGGACTAGCGGGATACGAGCAGTACTTC. Its translation is CASSPSGLAGYEQYF.

J is TRBJ1-1 and V is TRBV28; D is undetermined. Per the germline V gene, CDR1 is MDHEN and CDR2 is SYDVKM. This CDR3 comprises 15 residues. With 1 base removed from V and 2 bases from J, the gap between germline ends came to 11 bases. DNA of the CDR3: TGTGCCAGCAGTTTATCGGGAGGGTTAAACACTGAAGCTTTCTTT. Amino acids: CASSLSGGLNTEAFF.

The rearrangement joins TRBV27 to TRBJ2-1; no clear D. Germline CDR1 and CDR2: MNHEY and SMNVEV (reference sequence). The CDR3 contains 17 residues. With 6 bases removed from V and 0 bases from J, the gap between germline ends came to 18 bases. Here the CDR3 reads CASSWQYQNPSYNEQFF. In DNA, the CDR3 is TGTGCCAGCAGCTGGCAGTACCAAAATCCCTCCTACAATGAGCAGTTCTTC.

This clone was observed a single time. J is TRBJ1-2 and V is TRBV11-2; D uncertain. The V and J ends lost 2 bases and 6 bases respectively, with 7 bases between them. CDR3 size: 12 residues. CDR1 SGHAT and CDR2 FQNNGV come from the germline V gene. The CDR3 coding sequence is TGTGCCAGCAGCTTATACCTAGATGGCTACACCTTC. Translating gives CASSLYLDGYTF.

J is TRBJ2-1 and V is TRBV30; TRBD2 matches 8 bases. The V gene's germline CDR1 is GTSNPN and CDR2 SVGIG (reference sequence). The CDR3 is 15 amino acids. V lost 1 base to trimming and J lost 7 bases; unmatched junction nucleotides: 9. The CDR3 nucleotides read TGTGCCTGGAGTGGGGCTAGCGGGTGGGGAAATGAGCAGTTCTTC. Amino acid sequence: CAWSGASGWGNEQFF.

The rearrangement links TRBV28 to TRBJ2-5; perhaps D is TRBD1 or TRBD2 (5 bases each). The germline V gene encodes CDR1 MDHEN and CDR2 SYDVKM. Trimming took off 8 bases at V and 7 bases at J, with 23 bases between the two ends. This CDR3 has 15 amino acids. In DNA, the CDR3 is TGTGCCAGCGGCCTCTTTATAAGCGGTGGGGGGACCCAGTACTTC. Encoded protein: CASGLFISGGGTQYF.

The rearrangement joins TRBV19 to TRBJ1-1, with 7 bases lining up with TRBD1. CDR3 size: 17 residues. V was pared by 5 bases and J by 0 bases, with 12 bases of the junction left unmatched. In germline, CDR1 is LNHDA, CDR2 SQIVND (reference sequence). CDR3 sequence reads: CASSPPGQRAMNTEAFF. DNA of the CDR3: TGTGCCAGTAGTCCACCGGGACAGAGAGCCATGAACACTGAAGCTTTCTTT.

This clone showed up just once. The rearrangement joins TRBV9 to TRBJ1-3; TRBD1 matches 7 bases. CDR1 and CDR2 (germline): SGDLS, YYNGEE. This CDR3 contains 14 residues. V was clipped by 3 bases and J by 4 bases; unmatched bases: 4. The CDR3 sequence: CASSETGQGNTIYF. The CDR3 coding sequence is TGTGCCAGCAGCGAGACAGGGCAAGGAAACACCATATATTTT.

To note about this clone: The same CDR3 can be traced to other DNA sequences in this sample. The rearrangement uses TRBV10-3 and TRBJ1-1; D is uncertain. Germline V gives CDR1 ENHRY, CDR2 SYGVKD. This CDR3 has 11 amino acids. The V and J ends lost 7 bases and 3 bases respectively, with 6 bases between them. The CDR3 DNA is TGTGCCATCAAAGAAGACACTGAAGCTTTCTTT. This sequence encodes CAIKEDTEAFF.